This T cell receptor beta chain appears in the sequencing data of a study of a mutant IDH1 vaccine in newly diagnosed glioma. Time point described: week 47, end of study. Vaccination used 300 ug of mutant IDH1 20-mer peptide per dose, with topical imiquimod. Patients came in for eight vaccinations, in weeks 1, 3, 5, 7, 11, 15, 19 and 23. TCRdb keeps only in-frame clones here, not all; method: immunoSEQ multiplex PCR. The table records around 33,000 clones, more than 75% of them present only once. Worth noting for this clone: What it binds is unknown.

Trimming removed 6 bases at V and 6 bases at J, with 14 bases between. This CDR3 region has 14 residues. Germline CDR1 and CDR2: LNHDA and SQIVND (reference sequence). The starting material was PBMCs, obtained from a glioma patient whose treatment included an IDH1 peptide vaccine. The chain joins TRBV19 to TRBJ1-4, with D hard to call. This sequence was found in a woman between 25 and 40 years old with glioma. The chain's CDR3 is CASSKGRLDEKLFF. CDR3 DNA: TGTGCCAGTAGCAAGGGAAGATTGGATGAAAAACTGTTTTTT.